Listed below are T cell receptor beta chains from one sample, sequenced in a study of blood T cell repertoires in COVID-19. Only in-frame clones appear in the TCRdb table, and some are missing; sequencing was by immunoSEQ multiplex PCR. The profile shows some 110,000 clones, 85% to 90% of them singletons. The material sequenced was peripheral blood. The receptors shown here come from a human donor in a cohort sampled during active COVID-19. Both conserved end residues are part of each CDR3. A D gene is named only where the DNA matches it firmly. Size is omitted from some rows. Given values are once, few, many or a class for expanded clones.

clone size: few; D gene: TRBD2; J gene: TRBJ2-3; V gene: TRBV11-2; CDR3 DNA: TGTGCCAGCAGCTTAGGGGGAGGGATTCGTAAAGATACGCAGTATTTT; CDR3 protein: CASSLGGGIRKDTQYF
clone size: -; D gene: -; J gene: TRBJ2-3; V gene: TRBV24-1; CDR3 DNA: TGTGCCTCCTCGGGACACTCAAGCACAGATACGCAGTATTTT; CDR3 protein: CASSGHSSTDTQYF
clone size: -; D gene: TRBD1; J gene: TRBJ1-2; V gene: TRBV4-3; CDR3 DNA: TGCGCCAGCAGCACCGGACAGGGGGAAAATTATGGCTACACCTTC; CDR3 protein: CASSTGQGENYGYTF
clone size: -; D gene: TRBD2; J gene: TRBJ2-1; V gene: TRBV11-2; CDR3 DNA: TGTGCCAGCAGCGCCGGGACTAGCTCCCACAATGAGCAGTTCTTC; CDR3 protein: CASSAGTSSHNEQFF
clone size: -; D gene: -; J gene: TRBJ1-4; V gene: TRBV28; CDR3 DNA: TGTGCCAGCAGTTTCCCCAGGGAGGGAGAAAAACTGTTTTTT; CDR3 protein: CASSFPREGEKLFF
clone size: -; D gene: -; J gene: TRBJ2-2; V gene: TRBV12-3/TRBV12-4; CDR3 DNA: TGTGCCAGCAGGCCGGTGAACGGGGAGCTGTTTTTT; CDR3 protein: CASRPVNGELFF
clone size: -; D gene: TRBD1; J gene: TRBJ1-5; V gene: TRBV18; CDR3 DNA: TGTGCCAGCTCGGCCCGGGACAGGGGGCTCTATCAGCCCCAGCATTTT; CDR3 protein: CASSARDRGLYQPQHF
clone size: -; D gene: -; J gene: TRBJ1-6; V gene: TRBV28; CDR3 DNA: TGTGCCAGCAGTTTCAGGGGATTTATAAATTCACCCCTCCACTTT; CDR3 protein: CASSFRGFINSPLHF
clone size: -; D gene: -; J gene: TRBJ2-7; V gene: TRBV7-8; CDR3 DNA: TGTGCCAGCAGCTTGGAGGCACAAACGTACGAGCAGTACTTC; CDR3 protein: CASSLEAQTYEQYF
clone size: -; D gene: TRBD2; J gene: TRBJ2-3; V gene: TRBV2; CDR3 DNA: TGTGCCAGCAGTCAAGGGCTAGCGGGAGGGACAGATACGCAGTATTTT; CDR3 protein: CASSQGLAGGTDTQYF
clone size: -; D gene: TRBD1; J gene: TRBJ1-1; V gene: TRBV18; CDR3 DNA: TGTGCCAGCTCACCCGGGTCCTTGCCCACAGGGGATGAAGCTTTCTTT; CDR3 protein: CASSPGSLPTGDEAFF
clone size: -; D gene: TRBD2; J gene: TRBJ2-3; V gene: TRBV5-4; CDR3 DNA: TGTGCCAGCAGAAGCGGGGGGGGCGCAGATACGCAGTATTTT; CDR3 protein: CASRSGGGADTQYF
clone size: -; D gene: TRBD1; J gene: TRBJ1-4; V gene: TRBV28; CDR3 DNA: TGTGCCAGCAGTTCTTCCTGGACAGGGGTTGGCGAAAAACTGTTTTTT; CDR3 protein: CASSSSWTGVGEKLFF
clone size: -; D gene: TRBD2; J gene: TRBJ2-3; V gene: TRBV19; CDR3 DNA: TGTGCCAGTAGCCCAGGACTAGCTGGTACGCAGTATTTT; CDR3 protein: CASSPGLAGTQYF
clone size: -; D gene: TRBD2; J gene: TRBJ2-7; V gene: TRBV3-1/TRBV3-2; CDR3 DNA: TGTGCCAGCAGCCAAGATCAGCTTGGGACTAGCGGGAGCTACGAGCAGTACTTC; CDR3 protein: CASSQDQLGTSGSYEQYF
clone size: -; D gene: -; J gene: TRBJ2-2; V gene: TRBV5-1; CDR3 DNA: TGCGCCAGCAGCTTGGAGTCATCCCCGGGCACCGGGGAGCTGTTTTTT; CDR3 protein: CASSLESSPGTGELFF
clone size: -; D gene: TRBD2; J gene: TRBJ2-2; V gene: TRBV27; CDR3 DNA: TGTGCCAGCAGCCCCATTAGCGGGAGGACGAACACCGGGGAGCTGTTTTTT; CDR3 protein: CASSPISGRTNTGELFF
clone size: -; D gene: -; J gene: TRBJ1-1; V gene: TRBV4-3; CDR3 DNA: TGCGCCAGCAGCCAAGACGGAAGGAGTTACACTGAAGCTTTCTTT; CDR3 protein: CASSQDGRSYTEAFF
clone size: -; D gene: -; J gene: TRBJ2-5; V gene: TRBV5-4; CDR3 DNA: TGTGCCAGCAGCTCCTGGACAGAAGAGACCCAGTACTTC; CDR3 protein: CASSSWTEETQYF
clone size: -; D gene: TRBD2; J gene: TRBJ2-3; V gene: TRBV2; CDR3 DNA: TGTGCCAGCAGTAATAGCGGGGGGGAGGTTACGCAGTATTTT; CDR3 protein: CASSNSGGEVTQYF
clone size: -; D gene: TRBD1; J gene: TRBJ2-2; V gene: TRBV6-2/TRBV6-3; CDR3 DNA: TGTGCCAGCAGTGACAGGGGCGAGAACACCGGGGAGCTGTTTTTT; CDR3 protein: CASSDRGENTGELFF
clone size: -; D gene: -; J gene: TRBJ2-1; V gene: TRBV7-9; CDR3 DNA: TGTGCCAGCAGCTTCTTGGAGGGAGAGGTGGGTGAGCAGTTCTTC; CDR3 protein: CASSFLEGEVGEQFF
clone size: -; D gene: -; J gene: TRBJ1-1; V gene: TRBV5-5; CDR3 DNA: TGTGCCAGCAGCTTCGGGCAGGGCAACACTGAAGCTTTCTTT; CDR3 protein: CASSFGQGNTEAFF
clone size: -; D gene: TRBD2; J gene: TRBJ2-7; V gene: TRBV7-8; CDR3 DNA: TGTGCCAGCAGCGCGCGACTAGCGGGAGAATACGAGCAGTACTTC; CDR3 protein: CASSARLAGEYEQYF
clone size: -; D gene: TRBD1; J gene: TRBJ2-3; V gene: TRBV5-6; CDR3 DNA: TGTGCCAGCAGCTTGACAGGGGGCTCAGATACGCAGTATTTT; CDR3 protein: CASSLTGGSDTQYF
clone size: -; D gene: TRBD1; J gene: TRBJ2-7; V gene: TRBV6-5; CDR3 DNA: TGTGCCAGCAGGCCCCCGGGGACAGGGGCCTACGAGCAGTACTTC; CDR3 protein: CASRPPGTGAYEQYF